This TCR beta chain was found in a study of cytomegalovirus exposure and HLA in healthy donors. About the research overall: Within an early data release were approximately 85 million unique TCRs drawn from HLA-typed donors. Study-level results: Roughly even sequencing depth across donors was the assumption behind the presence/absence analyses. In an earlier analysis, most TCR beta V segments were productive about 90% or about 30% of the time.

Germline CDR1 and CDR2: LNHNV and YYDKDF (reference sequence). The CDR3 length is 16 residues. This clone was recorded once. Its specificity is not known. Both 60 Vbeta primers and 13 Jbeta primers went into the PCR. Some clones are missing from TCRdb's copy, which holds only in-frame ones; the method was immunoSEQ multiplex PCR. Seen here are about 160,000 clones, more than 60% observed once, and the top ten hold 1.1% to 1.5%. The sample was PBMCs. The V call is TRBV15, the J call TRBJ2-5; TRBD1 matches at 8 bases. Matching the DNA end better, TRBJ2-7 makes the J call doubtful. The clonotype comes from a young woman in good health and CMV-seronegative. The CDR3 coding sequence is TGTGCCACCAGCAGGCTGACAGGGGCGCGTTTTAACGAGCAGTACTTC. It encodes CATSRLTGARFNEQYF.